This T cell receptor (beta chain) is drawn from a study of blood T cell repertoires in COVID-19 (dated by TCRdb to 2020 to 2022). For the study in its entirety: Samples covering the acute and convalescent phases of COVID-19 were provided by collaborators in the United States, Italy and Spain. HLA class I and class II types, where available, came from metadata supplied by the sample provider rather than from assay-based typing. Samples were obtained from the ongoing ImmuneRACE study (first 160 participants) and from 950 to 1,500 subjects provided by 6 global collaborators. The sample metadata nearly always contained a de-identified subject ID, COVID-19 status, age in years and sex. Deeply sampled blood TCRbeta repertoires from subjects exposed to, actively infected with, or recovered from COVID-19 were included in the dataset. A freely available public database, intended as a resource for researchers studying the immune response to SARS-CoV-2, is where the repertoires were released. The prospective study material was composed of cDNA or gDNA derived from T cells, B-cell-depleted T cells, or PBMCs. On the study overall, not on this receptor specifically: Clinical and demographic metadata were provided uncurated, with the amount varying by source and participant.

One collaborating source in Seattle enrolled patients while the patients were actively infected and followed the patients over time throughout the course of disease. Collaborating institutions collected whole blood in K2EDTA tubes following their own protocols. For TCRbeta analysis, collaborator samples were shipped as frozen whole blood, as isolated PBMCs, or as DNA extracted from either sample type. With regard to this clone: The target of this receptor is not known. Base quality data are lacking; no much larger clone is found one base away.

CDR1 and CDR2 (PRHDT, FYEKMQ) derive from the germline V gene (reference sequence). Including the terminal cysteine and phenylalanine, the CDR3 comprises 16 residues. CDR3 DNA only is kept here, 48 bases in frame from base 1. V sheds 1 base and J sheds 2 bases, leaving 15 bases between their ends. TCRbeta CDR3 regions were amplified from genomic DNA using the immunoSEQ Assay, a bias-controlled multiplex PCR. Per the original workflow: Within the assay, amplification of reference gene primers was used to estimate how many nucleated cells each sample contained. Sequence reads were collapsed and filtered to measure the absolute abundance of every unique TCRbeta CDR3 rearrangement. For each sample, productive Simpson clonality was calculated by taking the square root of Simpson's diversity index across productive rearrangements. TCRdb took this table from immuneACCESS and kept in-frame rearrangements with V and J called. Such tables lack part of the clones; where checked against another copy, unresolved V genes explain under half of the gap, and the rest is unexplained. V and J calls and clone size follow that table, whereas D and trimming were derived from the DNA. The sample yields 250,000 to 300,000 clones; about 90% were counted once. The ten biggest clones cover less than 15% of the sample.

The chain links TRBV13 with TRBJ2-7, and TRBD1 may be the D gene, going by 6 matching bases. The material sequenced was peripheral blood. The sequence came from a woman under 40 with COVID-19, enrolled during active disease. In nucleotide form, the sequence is TGTGCCAGCAGCTTAGTGGGACAAGGGGCCCCCTACGAGCAGTACTTC. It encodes CASSLVGQGAPYEQYF. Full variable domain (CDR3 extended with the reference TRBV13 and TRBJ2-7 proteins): AAGVIQSPRHLIKEKRETATLKCYPIPRHDTVYWYQQGPGQDPQFLISFYEKMQSDKGSIPDRFSAQQFSDYHSELNMSSLELGDSALYFCASSLVGQGAPYEQYFGPGTRLTVT.